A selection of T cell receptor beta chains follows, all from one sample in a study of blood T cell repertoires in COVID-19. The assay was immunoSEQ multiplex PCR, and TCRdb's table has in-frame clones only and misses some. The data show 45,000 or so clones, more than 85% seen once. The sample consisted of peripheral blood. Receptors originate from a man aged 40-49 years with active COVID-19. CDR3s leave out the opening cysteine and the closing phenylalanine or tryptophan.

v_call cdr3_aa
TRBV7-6 ASSLGGQGHYGYT
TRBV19 ASSRQGARHQPQH
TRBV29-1 SVGPGGVLANEQF
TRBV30 AWSTEGDTQY
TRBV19 ASSSLRADNSYEQY
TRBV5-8 ASSLEWKTFYEQY
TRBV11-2 ASSFGGANTGELF
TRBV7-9 ASSFPIGGKENTEAF
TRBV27 ASSLSWGQSEYYGYT
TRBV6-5 ASSYTGKGEKLF
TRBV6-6 ASSYSWELGTGELF
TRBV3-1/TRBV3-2 ASGTGGTDTQY
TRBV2 ASSEPGEGTDTQY
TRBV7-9 ASSATGPGELF
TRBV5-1 ASSLGTTARSGELF